This record covers a single TCR beta chain. Its antigen is unknown. Thyroid surgery was preceded by no treatment in any patient. The trim removed 7 bases at V and 6 bases at J, leaving 11 bases unmatched. CDR3 size: 16 residues. Germline assignment: CDR1 SNHLY and CDR2 FYNNEI. The source of the sample is a study of metastatic and nonmetastatic thyroid tumors. Study summary: Across blood and tumor or nodule tissue, repertoires from malignant and benign thyroid patients were compared with one another. General observations from the study: Reports indicated that malignant thyroid tumors showed significantly higher TCR beta diversity than benign nodules did, in blood and tumor.

As processed by the authors: It was from CDR3 differences across clinicopathological groups that a distant-metastasis classifier for papillary thyroid cancer was built. TCRdb used MiXCR to call clones anew from the PCR reads. For this entry, the V and J calls and clone size follow TCRdb and not the study's own pipeline. The sample lists about 23,000 clones; approximately 20% were seen once. The TCR was taken from a male donor with papillary thyroid cancer or a benign thyroid nodule (not recorded which). Some clones in this sample may be carry-over from other donors' samples. Sequencing was carried out using blood. The chain is built from TRBV2 and TRBJ2-3; 12 bases agree with TRBD1. CDR3: CASTHAGQGAGDTQYF. CDR3 bases: TGTGCCAGCACCCACGCGGGACAGGGGGCGGGTGATACGCAGTATTTT.